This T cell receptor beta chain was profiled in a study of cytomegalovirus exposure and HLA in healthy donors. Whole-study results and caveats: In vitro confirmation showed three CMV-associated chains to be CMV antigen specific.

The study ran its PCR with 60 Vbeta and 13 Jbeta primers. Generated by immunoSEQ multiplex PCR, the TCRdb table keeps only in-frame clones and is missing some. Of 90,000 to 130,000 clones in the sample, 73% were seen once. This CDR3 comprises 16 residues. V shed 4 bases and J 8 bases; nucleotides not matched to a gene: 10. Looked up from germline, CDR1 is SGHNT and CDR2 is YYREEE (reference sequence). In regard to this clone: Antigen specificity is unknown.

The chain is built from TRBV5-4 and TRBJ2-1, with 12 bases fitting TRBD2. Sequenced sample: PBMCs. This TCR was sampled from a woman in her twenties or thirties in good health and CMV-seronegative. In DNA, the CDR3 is TGTGCCAGCAGCATCTTTGGACTAGCGGGAAGCGATGAGCAGTTCTTC. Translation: CASSIFGLAGSDEQFF.